The 10 T cell receptor beta chains listed next were all sequenced from one sample in a study of long-term antiretroviral therapy in people with HIV (dated by TCRdb to the early 2020s). Sequencing of the TRB variable region was done with the immunoSEQ hsTCRB v3.0 assay at survey level resolution. TCRdb took this table from immuneACCESS and kept in-frame rearrangements with V and J called. Such tables lack part of the clones; where checked against another copy, unresolved V genes explain under half of the gap, and the rest is unexplained. This sample comprises over 25,000 clones, about 86% of them detected only once. Roughly 5% of the sample goes to the ten largest clones. This specimen consisted of unsorted PBMCs, obtained 0.8 years after starting antiretroviral therapy. All receptors derive from a woman aged 25 to 45 with HIV.

The chain combines TRBV9 with TRBJ2-3; no definite D call. Germline-derived CDR1 and CDR2 are SGDLS and YYNGEE. V was clipped by 4 bases and J by 1 base, with 19 bases between them. CDR3 length: 17 residues. The CDR3 loop is CASSSQLSVSGTDTQYF. As DNA, the CDR3 is TGTGCCAGCAGCTCCCAACTAAGCGTTAGTGGCACAGATACGCAGTATTTT.

The chain joins TRBV7-8 to TRBJ1-1; D unresolved. Trimming stripped 5 bases from V and 6 bases from J, with 16 bases between. The germline gives CDR1 SGHVS, CDR2 FQNEAQ. The CDR3 length is 14 residues. CDR3 amino acids: CASSPHGVGAEAFF. CDR3 nucleotide sequence: TGTGCCAGCAGCCCTCACGGGGTGGGCGCTGAAGCTTTCTTT.

The V gene is TRBV6-1, the J gene TRBJ1-1; the D is unclear. Germline V gives CDR1 MNHNS, CDR2 SASEGT. The germline V and J ends were trimmed by 8 bases and 3 bases, with 13 bases remaining between them. This CDR3 contains 13 residues. This CDR3 is CASSPDGYTEAFF. The CDR3 nucleotides read TGTGCCAGCTCCCCCGATGGGTACACTGAAGCTTTCTTT.

This rearrangement joins TRBV28 to TRBJ1-2; D gene uncertain. The germline V gene has CDR1 MDHEN and CDR2 SYDVKM. V gave up 7 bases and J gave up 4 bases, with 19 bases separating them. This CDR3 is 15 amino acids long. The CDR3 loop reads CASTPLGMLGYGYTF. CDR3 nucleotides: TGTGCCAGCACTCCCCTCGGCATGTTGGGCTATGGCTACACCTTC.

V is TRBV2 and J is TRBJ2-2; weak D call: TRBD1 (6 bases). Looked up from germline, CDR1 is SNHLY and CDR2 is FYNNEI. The CDR3 consists of 15 residues. V shed 8 bases and J shed 0 bases, with 13 bases lying between them. The CDR3 spells CASRKRTANTGELFF. CDR3 DNA: TGTGCCAGCCGAAAAAGGACAGCGAACACCGGGGAGCTGTTTTTT.

The CDR3 loop is CASKGVYGYTF. The CDR3, as DNA: TGTGCCAGCAAAGGAGTCTATGGCTACACCTTC. This chain links TRBV27 with TRBJ1-2, with D uncertain. This CDR3 comprises 11 residues. Germline CDR1 MNHEY, CDR2 SMNVEV (reference sequence). V was pared by 7 bases and J by 4 bases, with 7 bases between.

This clone is a singleton in its sample. This chain uses TRBV11-2 with TRBJ2-1, with D tentatively TRBD1 or TRBD2 (6 bases each). Trimming shortened V by 8 bases and J by 5 bases, and 13 bases separated the two germline ends. This CDR3 has 13 amino acids. Germline V gene data show CDR1 as SGHAT and CDR2 as FQNNGV. The CDR3 region is CASGIGGHNEQFF. CDR3 nucleotide sequence: TGTGCCAGCGGAATCGGGGGCCACAATGAGCAGTTCTTC.

V usage is TRBV9 and J usage is TRBJ1-2; no definite D call. Trimming removed 6 bases from V and 1 base from J, with 10 bases in between. Germline lookup yields CDR1 SGDLS and CDR2 YYNGEE. The CDR3 is 13 residues long. This CDR3 is CASTWTDNYGYTF. As DNA, the CDR3 is TGTGCCAGCACCTGGACGGATAACTATGGCTACACCTTC.

The CDR3 coding sequence is TGTGCCAGCAACCTACAGGGGAACCACGAGCAGTACTTC. Protein product: CASNLQGNHEQYF. This chain links TRBV9 with TRBJ2-7, with 7 bases identical to TRBD1. This CDR3 is 13 amino acids long. Germline V lookup: CDR1 SGDLS, CDR2 YYNGEE. Trimming removed 6 bases from V and 5 bases from J; junction bases left unmatched: 8.

The V and J genes are TRBV4-1 and TRBJ2-3, with D uncertain. Trimming shortened V by 1 base and J by 4 bases, and 6 bases separated the two germline ends. The CDR3 is made up of 13 amino acids. The germline CDR1 and CDR2 sequences are MGHRA and YSYEKL. The CDR3 protein is CASSQGLADTQYF. The CDR3 DNA reads as TGCGCCAGCAGCCAAGGCCTCGCAGATACGCAGTATTTT.